One sample yielded the 23 T cell receptor beta chains listed below, sequenced in a study of beta chain features in type 1 diabetes. Findings and limits, study-wide: TCRB CDR3s from Type 1 diabetes patients were moderately but significantly shorter in all four CD4+ subsets.

Isolated RNA was reverse transcribed in full, so expressed TCRB transcripts were sequenced. The assay was immunoSEQ multiplex PCR, and TCRdb's table has in-frame clones only and misses some. The sample records 50,000 or so clones, 35% to 50% being singletons. These receptors have no known antigen. The sample taken for sequencing was Tregs from blood. These receptors were taken from a man aged 25 to 40 with type 1 diabetes.

The chain is built from TRBV11-2 and TRBJ2-2; D call uncertain. CDR3 length: 13 residues. Trimming removed 5 bases from V and 2 bases from J, with 6 bases in between. Germline V gene sequence: CDR1 SGHAT, CDR2 FQNNGV. The CDR3, as DNA: TGTGCCAGCAGCCCCTATAACACCGGGGAGCTGTTTTTT. Translated, it gives CASSPYNTGELFF.

The rearrangement joins TRBV29-1 to TRBJ1-2; D not resolved. This CDR3 is built from 13 residues. CDR1 and CDR2 (germline): SQVTM, ANQGSEA. V lost 4 bases to trimming and J lost 5 bases, with 14 bases between them. The CDR3 region has the DNA TGCAGCGTTGGAGCCCTAAGTGGTTATGGCTACACCTTC. Amino acids: CSVGALSGYGYTF. Full variable domain (missing parts from reference TRBV29-1 and TRBJ1-2): SAVISQKPSRDICQRGTSLTIQCQVDSQVTMMFWYRQQPGQSLTLIATANQGSEATYESGFVIDKFPISRPNLTFSTLTVSNMSPEDSSIYLCSVGALSGYGYTFGSGTRLTVV.

This rearrangement joins TRBV25-1 to TRBJ2-6; D not resolved. The CDR3 runs to 12 residues. Germline V CDR1 and CDR2: MGHDK, SYGVNS. Trimming took off 7 bases at V and 2 bases at J, with 3 bases between the two ends. CDR3: CASTTGANVLTF. The CDR3 DNA reads TGTGCCAGCACTACTGGGGCCAACGTCCTGACTTTC.

The chain employs TRBV11-1 and TRBJ2-3; possible D gene TRBD2, 5 bases. The CDR3 extends over 15 amino acids. The V end lost 5 bases, the J end lost 3 bases, and 15 bases lay between the germline ends. The germline CDR1 and CDR2 sequences are SGHAT and FQDESV (reference sequence). As DNA, the CDR3 is TGTGCCAGCAGCCGAAAGAGTCGGGAAACAGATACGCAGTATTTT. Translation: CASSRKSRETDTQYF.

This clone was counted between two and nine times. This rearrangement joins TRBV5-1 to TRBJ2-2; D remains ambiguous. Trimming pared 0 bases from V and 0 bases from J, leaving 6 bases between. The CDR3 runs 15 residues. Germline-derived CDR1 and CDR2 are SGHRS and YFSETQ. The CDR3 spells CASSLASANTGELFF. CDR3 sequence (DNA): TGCGCCAGCAGCTTGGCGAGTGCGAACACCGGGGAGCTGTTTTTT.

This clone has more than one count but fewer than ten. The rearrangement uses TRBV5-1 and TRBJ2-5, with 7 bases that match TRBD1. The CDR3 spans 15 residues. The germline CDR1 and CDR2 sequences are SGHRS and YFSETQ. Germline trimming cut 4 bases from V and 2 bases from J; bases unmatched to any gene: 8. The CDR3: CASSKDRLAQETQYF. DNA of the CDR3: TGCGCCAGCAGCAAGGACAGGTTGGCTCAAGAGACCCAGTACTTC.

This clone was observed a single time. The rearrangement uses TRBV7-9 and TRBJ2-7; 9 bases align to TRBD2. CDR3 length: 17 residues. Germline V gives CDR1 SEHNR, CDR2 FQNEAQ (reference sequence). J gave up 0 bases and V 5 bases, and 11 bases lay outside the gene matches. CDR3 nucleotides: TGTGCCAGCAGCCTCACGGGAGGTAGCGGGAGCTCCTACGAGCAGTACTTC. Protein sequence: CASSLTGGSGSSYEQYF.

The chain is built from TRBV5-4 and TRBJ2-3, with 9 bases that match TRBD2. The germline V gene encodes CDR1 SGHNT and CDR2 YYREEE (reference sequence). The CDR3 loop spans 16 amino acids. The V segment lost 4 bases and the J segment 0 bases; nucleotides outside the gene matches: 6. The CDR3 bases are TGTGCCAGCAGCAAGAGCGGGAGGCTTAGCACAGATACGCAGTATTTT. Residues: CASSKSGRLSTDTQYF.

The genes are TRBV28 and TRBJ1-2, with a weak D call TRBD1 (6 bases). Deletions cut 3 bases from V and 7 bases from J, with 15 bases between. The length of the CDR3 is 14 residues. Germline lookup yields CDR1 MDHEN and CDR2 SYDVKM. As DNA, the CDR3 is TGTGCCAGCAGTTTCAGGGGTGCTCAGGGTGGCTACACCTTC. As protein: CASSFRGAQGGYTF.

This rearrangement joins TRBV29-1 to TRBJ1-1; 7 nucleotides agree with TRBD1. J was trimmed by 0 bases and V by 4 bases; bases with no gene match: 11. This CDR3 has 16 amino acids. The germline CDR1 and CDR2 sequences are SQVTM and ANQGSEA. For the CDR3, the DNA is TGCAGCGTTGCCGATGGGTCTAGGGGGCTGAACACTGAAGCTTTCTTT. Encoded protein: CSVADGSRGLNTEAFF.

This clone was detected a few times. The chain couples TRBV6-5 to TRBJ1-1; 7 nucleotides agree with TRBD1. Unmatched junction bases numbered 6, after V lost 6 bases and J lost 5 bases. Germline lookup yields CDR1 MNHEY and CDR2 SVGAGI. CDR3 length equals 13 residues. The CDR3 region has the DNA TGTGCCAGCAGGCAAACGACAGGGACTGAAGCTTTCTTT. Protein: CASRQTTGTEAFF.

The table lists this clone with many counts. The genes are TRBV7-2 and TRBJ1-5; the D gene is possibly TRBD1 (6 bases). Trimming took 5 bases from V and 5 from J, leaving 16 bases between them. The length of the CDR3 is 15 residues. Germline lookup yields CDR1 SGHTA and CDR2 FQGNSA. CDR3 sequence: CASSLSARGYQPQHF. As DNA, the CDR3 is TGTGCCAGCAGCCTTAGTGCCAGGGGATATCAGCCCCAGCATTTT.

In its sample, this clone was seen a few times. The chain employs TRBV14 and TRBJ1-2; D unclear. This CDR3 has 14 residues. From germline, CDR1 is SGHDN and CDR2 FVKESK. The V end was cut by 2 bases, the J end by 0 bases, with 7 bases between. The CDR3 DNA reads as TGTGCCAGCAGCCAATCCCCATCTAACTATGGCTACACCTTC. Its translation: CASSQSPSNYGYTF. The whole variable domain, filled in from reference TRBV14 and TRBJ1-2, reads EAGVTQFPSHSVIEKGQTVTLRCDPISGHDNLYWYRRVMGKEIKFLLHFVKESKQDESGMPNNRFLAERTGGTYSTLKVQPAELEDSGVYFCASSQSPSNYGYTFGSGTRLTVV.

This clone was seen a few times. The CDR3 coding sequence is TGTGCCAGCAGTGAACCGGAGTCGAACGAGCAGTACTTC. Amino acids: CASSEPESNEQYF. This chain links TRBV6-1 with TRBJ2-7; D gene unclear. Trimming shortened V by 2 bases and J by 5 bases, and 10 bases separated the two germline ends. The germline V gene has CDR1 MNHNS and CDR2 SASEGT. The CDR3 extends over 13 amino acids.

The chain is built from TRBV15 and TRBJ1-3, with 9 positions matching TRBD1. Germline CDR1 LNHNV, CDR2 YYDKDF (reference sequence). V trimming: 6 bases; J trimming: 0 bases; junction bases outside the gene matches: 9. The CDR3 totals 17 residues. The CDR3 spells CATSSGTGRFSGNTIYF. The CDR3 nucleotides are TGTGCCACCAGTTCCGGGACAGGGCGATTCTCTGGAAACACCATATATTTT. Filled out from reference TRBV15 and TRBJ1-3, the complete variable domain reads DAMVIQNPRYQVTQFGKPVTLSCSQTLNHNVMYWYQQKSSQAPKLLFHYYDKDFNNEADTPDNFQSRRPNTSFCFLDIRSPGLGDTAMYLCATSSGTGRFSGNTIYFGEGSWLTVV.

DNA of the CDR3: TGTGCCAGCAGCTTAGATTGGCAGGGGGGAGTAGATGAGCAGTTCTTC. It encodes CASSLDWQGGVDEQFF. The chain carries TRBV11-2 and TRBJ2-1; perhaps TRBD1 as D (7 bases). Per the germline V gene, CDR1 is SGHAT and CDR2 is FQNNGV. Trimming pared 0 bases from V and 8 bases from J, leaving 17 bases between. This CDR3 has 16 amino acids.

This clone was observed a few times. The CDR3 reads CASSQEEGTSLYF. Here the CDR3 DNA reads TGTGCCAGCAGCCAAGAAGAGGGGACTAGCCTGTACTTC. The rearrangement links TRBV14 to TRBJ2-5, with 9 bases matching TRBD2. Germline values: CDR1 SGHDN, CDR2 FVKESK. V shed 0 bases, J shed 13 bases, and the junction held 6 bases outside the gene matches. The CDR3 is 13 residues long.

This rearrangement joins TRBV28 to TRBJ2-1; 15 nucleotides align to TRBD2. Germline V lookup: CDR1 MDHEN, CDR2 SYDVKM. This CDR3 has 16 amino acids. The J segment lost 7 bases and the V segment lost 2 bases, leaving 3 bases of the junction unmatched. The CDR3: CASSLRTSGRANEQFF. CDR3 coding DNA: TGTGCCAGCAGTTTACGGACTAGCGGGAGGGCTAATGAGCAGTTCTTC.

V gene TRBV20-1 combines with J gene TRBJ1-2; no clear D. V lost 1 base and J 9 bases, leaving 9 bases between the germline ends. This CDR3 region has 11 residues. Per germline, CDR1 DFQATT and CDR2 SNEGSKA (reference sequence). The CDR3 sequence: CSARVERSYTF. CDR3 DNA sequence: TGCAGTGCTAGAGTAGAGAGGAGCTACACCTTC.

V and J are TRBV13 and TRBJ1-1; TRBD1 agrees at 9 bases. CDR1 PRHDT and CDR2 FYEKMQ come from the germline V gene (reference sequence). The J segment lost 5 bases and the V segment lost 0 bases, leaving 4 bases of the junction unmatched. There are 15 residues in the CDR3. The CDR3 spells CASSLGTGGWTEAFF. The CDR3 DNA follows: TGTGCCAGCAGCTTAGGGACAGGGGGGTGGACTGAAGCTTTCTTT.

CDR3 region: CASSLSGRQPQHF. Here the CDR3 DNA reads TGTGCCAGCAGTTTATCGGGTCGACAGCCCCAGCATTTT. This chain links TRBV28 with TRBJ1-5; D remains unclear. The CDR3 runs 13 residues. V dropped 1 base and J dropped 7 bases, with 8 bases sitting between them. The germline gives CDR1 MDHEN, CDR2 SYDVKM.

The chain joins TRBV19 to TRBJ2-7; 9 positions match TRBD1. The CDR3 loop spans 13 amino acids. CDR1 is LNHDA and CDR2 is SQIVND in the germline V gene (reference sequence). Unmatched junction bases numbered 3, after V lost 6 bases and J lost 3 bases. Written as DNA, the CDR3 is TGTGCCAGTAGCCGACAGGGGGACTACGAGCAGTACTTC. Its protein product is CASSRQGDYEQYF.

This clone was seen a handful of times. The chain combines TRBV7-9 with TRBJ2-7, with 10 positions matching TRBD2. The V gene's germline CDR1 is SEHNR and CDR2 FQNEAQ (reference sequence). V shed 2 bases, J shed 7 bases, and the junction held 11 bases outside the gene matches. The CDR3 totals 16 residues. This chain's CDR3 is CASSLSVSGGTREQYF. The CDR3 DNA follows: TGTGCCAGCAGCTTATCGGTTAGCGGGGGGACCCGAGAGCAGTACTTC.